The rows below give T cell receptor beta chains drawn from one sample of a study of blood T cell repertoires in COVID-19. Measured with immunoSEQ multiplex PCR; TCRdb has only the in-frame clones, and not every one. The sample lists some 53,000 clones; approximately 90% were seen once. Material: peripheral blood. These TCRs come from a man in his 70s with acute or convalescent COVID-19. Both conserved end residues are part of each CDR3. Fields, in order: J gene, D gene, V gene, CDR3 length, clone size, CDR3 protein, CDR3 DNA. A D gene is named only where the DNA matches it firmly. Only some rows state a clone size, as once, few, many or a class for expanded clones.

j_call: TRBJ2-3
d_call: TRBD2
v_call: TRBV19
cdr3_length: 14
clone_size: .
cdr3_aa: CASSGREGTDTQYF
cdr3_nt: TGTGCCAGTAGCGGGCGGGAGGGCACAGATACGCAGTATTTT

j_call: TRBJ2-2
d_call: TRBD1
v_call: TRBV7-9
cdr3_length: 15
clone_size: .
cdr3_aa: CASSSGQGDTGELFF
cdr3_nt: TGTGCCAGCAGCTCCGGACAGGGGGACACCGGGGAGCTGTTTTTT

j_call: TRBJ2-1
d_call: TRBD2
v_call: TRBV7-2
cdr3_length: 16
clone_size: .
cdr3_aa: CASSTIAGISYNEQFF
cdr3_nt: TGTGCCAGCAGCACGATAGCGGGGATCTCCTACAATGAGCAGTTCTTC

j_call: TRBJ1-5
d_call: .
v_call: TRBV2
cdr3_length: 15
clone_size: .
cdr3_aa: CASTPGSASNQPQHF
cdr3_nt: TGTGCCAGCACCCCCGGGTCCGCAAGCAATCAGCCCCAGCATTTT

j_call: TRBJ1-1
d_call: .
v_call: TRBV11-2
cdr3_length: 14
clone_size: .
cdr3_aa: CASSLDSGNTEAFF
cdr3_nt: TGTGCCAGCAGCTTAGATTCGGGGAACACTGAAGCTTTCTTT

j_call: TRBJ2-3
d_call: .
v_call: TRBV6-6
cdr3_length: 14
clone_size: .
cdr3_aa: CASSYGAIADTQYF
cdr3_nt: TGTGCCAGCAGTTACGGAGCGATCGCAGATACGCAGTATTTT

j_call: TRBJ1-4
d_call: TRBD1
v_call: TRBV3-1/TRBV3-2
cdr3_length: 15
clone_size: .
cdr3_aa: CASSFRTGGGEKLFF
cdr3_nt: TGTGCCAGCAGCTTTCGGACAGGGGGAGGTGAAAAACTGTTTTTT

j_call: TRBJ2-5
d_call: .
v_call: TRBV24-1
cdr3_length: 13
clone_size: .
cdr3_aa: CATSTPGRETQYF
cdr3_nt: TGTGCCACCAGCACGCCAGGAAGAGAGACCCAGTACTTC

j_call: TRBJ1-6
d_call: .
v_call: TRBV6-5
cdr3_length: 12
clone_size: .
cdr3_aa: CATPPSQSPLHF
cdr3_nt: TGTGCCACCCCCCCAAGTCAGTCACCCCTCCACTTT

j_call: TRBJ2-7
d_call: .
v_call: TRBV28
cdr3_length: 15
clone_size: .
cdr3_aa: CASSSIRGSSYEQYF
cdr3_nt: TGTGCCAGCAGTTCAATTCGGGGGAGCTCCTACGAGCAGTACTTC

j_call: TRBJ2-3
d_call: .
v_call: TRBV6-5
cdr3_length: 15
clone_size: .
cdr3_aa: CASSYRAASTDTQYF
cdr3_nt: TGTGCCAGCAGTTATCGCGCTGCTAGCACAGATACGCAGTATTTT

j_call: TRBJ2-7
d_call: TRBD1
v_call: TRBV30
cdr3_length: 13
clone_size: .
cdr3_aa: CAWSPDRGYEQYF
cdr3_nt: TGTGCCTGGAGTCCGGACAGGGGGTACGAGCAGTACTTC

j_call: TRBJ2-1
d_call: .
v_call: TRBV12-1
cdr3_length: 12
clone_size: .
cdr3_aa: CASSPLYNEQFF
cdr3_nt: TGTGCCAGCAGCCCCCTCTACAATGAGCAGTTCTTC

j_call: TRBJ1-1
d_call: .
v_call: TRBV6-5
cdr3_length: 13
clone_size: once
cdr3_aa: CASSYSGATEAFF
cdr3_nt: TGTGCCAGCAGTTACTCGGGGGCAACTGAAGCTTTCTTT

j_call: TRBJ1-1
d_call: .
v_call: TRBV18
cdr3_length: 16
clone_size: .
cdr3_aa: CASSPPGRVMNTEAFF
cdr3_nt: TGTGCCAGCTCACCACCCGGTCGGGTGATGAACACTGAAGCTTTCTTT

j_call: TRBJ1-6
d_call: .
v_call: TRBV30
cdr3_length: 13
clone_size: few
cdr3_aa: CAWSPPLVSPLHF
cdr3_nt: TGTGCCTGGAGTCCTCCCCTTGTTTCACCCCTCCACTTT

j_call: TRBJ1-1
d_call: .
v_call: TRBV14
cdr3_length: 13
clone_size: .
cdr3_aa: CASSLDRNTEAFF
cdr3_nt: TGTGCCAGCAGCCTCGACAGGAACACTGAAGCTTTCTTT

j_call: TRBJ2-2
d_call: .
v_call: TRBV28
cdr3_length: 14
clone_size: .
cdr3_aa: CASSFEDINGELFF
cdr3_nt: TGTGCCAGCAGTTTTGAGGATATCAACGGGGAGCTGTTTTTT

j_call: TRBJ1-1
d_call: .
v_call: TRBV28
cdr3_length: 14
clone_size: .
cdr3_aa: CASSLSQPETEAFF
cdr3_nt: TGTGCCAGCAGTTTATCACAGCCCGAGACTGAAGCTTTCTTT

j_call: TRBJ1-3
d_call: .
v_call: TRBV5-4
cdr3_length: 16
clone_size: .
cdr3_aa: CASSPPRGTAGNTIYF
cdr3_nt: TGTGCCAGCAGCCCCCCCCGGGGGACGGCTGGAAACACCATATATTTT

j_call: TRBJ2-1
d_call: TRBD1
v_call: TRBV5-1
cdr3_length: 13
clone_size: once
cdr3_aa: CASSFGTANEQFF
cdr3_nt: TGCGCCAGCAGCTTTGGGACAGCCAATGAGCAGTTCTTC

j_call: TRBJ1-1
d_call: TRBD1
v_call: TRBV2
cdr3_length: 14
clone_size: few
cdr3_aa: CASSVGQGSTEAFF
cdr3_nt: TGTGCCAGCAGTGTCGGACAGGGTAGCACTGAAGCTTTCTTT